A selection of T cell receptor beta chains follows, all from one sample in a study of quantifying T cell responses using KT2 cells. MiXCR was run by TCRdb on the UMI-ligation and nested PCR reads, yielding one entry per CDR3 protein. Of over 55,000 distinct CDR3 sequences listed, around an eighth are singletons. The sequenced sample was PBMCs spiked with cells of the T cell clone KT2. Source of these receptors: a human donor. Each CDR3 is given with its conserved first and last residue. D genes are given only for firm matches. Some rows have no size entry. The others give once, few or many, or a class for an expanded clone.

CDR3aa: CASSTPGQGDYGYTF
CDR3nt: TGTGCCAGCAGTACCCCGGGACAGGGTGACTATGGCTACACCTTC
d_gene: TRBD1
j_gene: TRBJ1-2
abundance: NA
v_gene: TRBV2

CDR3aa: CASSLVPTSAPYNEQFF
CDR3nt: TGTGCCAGCAGTCTGGTCCCTACTAGCGCTCCCTACAATGAGCAGTTCTTC
d_gene: TRBD2
j_gene: TRBJ2-1
abundance: few
v_gene: TRBV27

CDR3aa: CASSPWPLSTEAFF
CDR3nt: TGTGCCAGCAGCCCGTGGCCGTTGTCCACTGAAGCTTTCTTT
d_gene: NA
j_gene: TRBJ1-1
abundance: NA
v_gene: TRBV7-8

CDR3aa: CASSSDYEQYF
CDR3nt: TGTGCCAGCAGTTCAGACTACGAGCAGTACTTC
d_gene: NA
j_gene: TRBJ2-7
abundance: many
v_gene: TRBV7-9

CDR3aa: CASRQGQENTEAFF
CDR3nt: TGTGCCAGCAGACAGGGACAGGAGAACACTGAAGCTTTCTTT
d_gene: TRBD1
j_gene: TRBJ1-1
abundance: few
v_gene: TRBV4-2

CDR3aa: CSARSGHETDTQYF
CDR3nt: TGCAGTGCTAGAAGCGGGCATGAGACAGATACGCAGTATTTT
d_gene: NA
j_gene: TRBJ2-3
abundance: many
v_gene: TRBV20-1

CDR3aa: CASSFPGTSFQETQYF
CDR3nt: TGTGCCAGCAGCTTTCCCGGGACTAGTTTTCAAGAGACCCAGTACTTC
d_gene: TRBD2
j_gene: TRBJ2-5
abundance: few
v_gene: TRBV7-8

CDR3aa: CSARGSGRTLANYGYTF
CDR3nt: TGCAGTGCTAGAGGGTCGGGCAGGACTCTAGCTAACTATGGCTACACCTTC
d_gene: NA
j_gene: TRBJ1-2
abundance: many
v_gene: TRBV20-1

CDR3aa: CASSPGPAHVYEQYF
CDR3nt: TGCGCCAGCAGCCCGGGACCGGCCCATGTCTACGAGCAGTACTTC
d_gene: NA
j_gene: TRBJ2-7
abundance: NA
v_gene: TRBV4-1

CDR3aa: CASSRRIQTGTGSNEQYF
CDR3nt: TGTGCCAGCAGCCGCCGTATTCAAACCGGGACAGGGAGCAACGAGCAGTACTTC
d_gene: TRBD1
j_gene: TRBJ2-7
abundance: few
v_gene: TRBV14

CDR3aa: CASSQEPGQNTDTQYF
CDR3nt: TGTGCCAGCAGCCAAGAACCGGGCCAGAACACAGATACGCAGTATTTT
d_gene: NA
j_gene: TRBJ2-3
abundance: NA
v_gene: TRBV14

CDR3aa: CASSPPGRELNTEAFF
CDR3nt: TGCGCCAGCAGCCCCCCGGGCAGAGAGTTAAACACTGAAGCTTTCTTT
d_gene: NA
j_gene: TRBJ1-1
abundance: few
v_gene: TRBV4-1

CDR3aa: CASSPSMLAQRNEQFF
CDR3nt: TGTGCCAGCAGCCCATCCATGCTAGCTCAGAGGAATGAGCAGTTCTTC
d_gene: NA
j_gene: TRBJ2-1
abundance: NA
v_gene: TRBV7-9

CDR3aa: CASRQLRARGGTEAFF
CDR3nt: TGTGCCAGCAGACAACTTAGGGCTCGGGGAGGTACTGAAGCTTTCTTT
d_gene: NA
j_gene: TRBJ1-1
abundance: NA
v_gene: TRBV3-1

CDR3aa: CASSSSGGAPYEQYF
CDR3nt: TGTGCCAGCAGCTCTAGCGGGGGGGCCCCCTACGAGCAGTACTTC
d_gene: TRBD2
j_gene: TRBJ2-7
abundance: NA
v_gene: TRBV13

CDR3aa: CASHQTPGGDYEQYF
CDR3nt: TGTGCCAGCCACCAAACCCCCGGCGGGGACTACGAGCAGTACTTC
d_gene: NA
j_gene: TRBJ2-7
abundance: many
v_gene: TRBV2

CDR3aa: CASSPGTGAYEQYF
CDR3nt: TGTGCCAGCAGCCCTGGGACAGGGGCCTACGAGCAGTACTTC
d_gene: TRBD1
j_gene: TRBJ2-7
abundance: once
v_gene: TRBV5-4

CDR3aa: CASSPSLWGTDTQYF
CDR3nt: TGTGCCAGCAGTCCCTCTTTGTGGGGCACAGATACGCAGTATTTT
d_gene: NA
j_gene: TRBJ2-3
abundance: NA
v_gene: TRBV28

CDR3aa: CASSPGGLPSYNEQFF
CDR3nt: TGTGCCAGCAGCCCCGGGGGGCTCCCCTCCTACAATGAGCAGTTCTTC
d_gene: NA
j_gene: TRBJ2-1
abundance: few
v_gene: TRBV5-6

CDR3aa: CASTLKRDSYEQYF
CDR3nt: TGTGCCAGCACCCTTAAGCGGGACTCCTACGAGCAGTACTTC
d_gene: TRBD2
j_gene: TRBJ2-7
abundance: NA
v_gene: TRBV13

CDR3aa: CSAQPTLQGDYGYTF
CDR3nt: TGCAGTGCCCAGCCTACCTTACAGGGGGACTATGGCTACACCTTC
d_gene: TRBD1
j_gene: TRBJ1-2
abundance: few
v_gene: TRBV20-1

CDR3aa: CSVRDRDDYEQYF
CDR3nt: TGCAGCGTTAGGGACAGGGACGACTACGAGCAGTACTTC
d_gene: TRBD1
j_gene: TRBJ2-7
abundance: many
v_gene: TRBV29-1

CDR3aa: CASSLLVGATDTQYF
CDR3nt: TGTGCCAGCAGTCTACTAGTCGGGGCCACAGATACGCAGTATTTT
d_gene: NA
j_gene: TRBJ2-3
abundance: few
v_gene: TRBV6-2/TRBV6-3

CDR3aa: CSAVGREFLFERQETQYF
CDR3nt: TGCAGCGCGGTGGGCAGGGAATTCCTTTTTGAGCGACAAGAGACCCAGTACTTC
d_gene: NA
j_gene: TRBJ2-5
abundance: many
v_gene: TRBV29-1

CDR3aa: CASGQPQHF
CDR3nt: TGTGCCAGCGGCCAGCCCCAGCATTTT
d_gene: NA
j_gene: TRBJ1-5
abundance: NA
v_gene: TRBV6-6

CDR3aa: CASSQIAGSGRNEQFF
CDR3nt: TGTGCCAGCAGCCAAATAGCGGGGTCGGGCCGTAATGAGCAGTTCTTC
d_gene: TRBD2
j_gene: TRBJ2-1
abundance: NA
v_gene: TRBV3-1

CDR3aa: CASSLGGGTKAYSNQPQHF
CDR3nt: TGTGCCAGCAGTTTAGGAGGGGGGACAAAAGCATATAGCAATCAGCCCCAGCATTTT
d_gene: NA
j_gene: TRBJ1-5
abundance: many
v_gene: TRBV12-3/TRBV12-4

CDR3aa: CASSQGRLIANYGYTF
CDR3nt: TGCGCCAGCAGCCAAGGTCGACTGATAGCTAACTATGGCTACACCTTC
d_gene: NA
j_gene: TRBJ1-2
abundance: NA
v_gene: TRBV4-1

CDR3aa: CASISGGNEQYF
CDR3nt: TGTGCCAGCATCAGCGGGGGGAACGAGCAGTACTTC
d_gene: TRBD2
j_gene: TRBJ2-7
abundance: few
v_gene: TRBV6-2/TRBV6-3

CDR3aa: CASSPRGPDTEAFF
CDR3nt: TGTGCCAGCAGCCCCCGCGGTCCAGACACTGAAGCTTTCTTT
d_gene: NA
j_gene: TRBJ1-1
abundance: NA
v_gene: TRBV6-5

CDR3aa: CASSLDRGQGPYNSPLHF
CDR3nt: TGTGCCAGCAGCTTGGATAGGGGACAGGGCCCCTATAATTCACCCCTCCACTTT
d_gene: TRBD1
j_gene: TRBJ1-6
abundance: NA
v_gene: TRBV5-4

CDR3aa: CASSFAPGPPTDTQYF
CDR3nt: TGTGCCAGCAGCTTTGCGCCCGGGCCCCCCACAGATACGCAGTATTTT
d_gene: NA
j_gene: TRBJ2-3
abundance: many
v_gene: TRBV7-2

CDR3aa: CASTTLHEQFF
CDR3nt: TGTGCCAGCACCACCCTGCATGAGCAGTTCTTC
d_gene: NA
j_gene: TRBJ2-1
abundance: NA
v_gene: TRBV6-6

CDR3aa: CSASKQGADQPQHF
CDR3nt: TGCAGTGCTAGTAAACAGGGGGCTGATCAGCCCCAGCATTTT
d_gene: TRBD1
j_gene: TRBJ1-5
abundance: NA
v_gene: TRBV20-1

CDR3aa: CAWQRGIDRNEQFF
CDR3nt: TGTGCCTGGCAACGGGGCATCGACCGGAATGAGCAGTTCTTC
d_gene: NA
j_gene: TRBJ2-1
abundance: many
v_gene: TRBV30

CDR3aa: CSVRPVVGQGTKNIQYF
CDR3nt: TGCAGCGTTAGGCCAGTCGTTGGACAGGGAACCAAAAACATTCAGTACTTC
d_gene: TRBD1
j_gene: TRBJ2-4
abundance: few
v_gene: TRBV29-1

CDR3aa: CSATKGQDSPLHF
CDR3nt: TGCAGTGCAACGAAAGGACAGGATTCACCCCTCCACTTT
d_gene: TRBD1
j_gene: TRBJ1-6
abundance: NA
v_gene: TRBV20-1

CDR3aa: CSVDRASDNEQFF
CDR3nt: TGCAGCGTTGACAGGGCCTCTGACAATGAGCAGTTCTTC
d_gene: NA
j_gene: TRBJ2-1
abundance: NA
v_gene: TRBV29-1

CDR3aa: CASSGVKGAYGYTF
CDR3nt: TGTGCCAGCAGTGGGGTGAAGGGGGCGTATGGCTACACCTTC
d_gene: TRBD1
j_gene: TRBJ1-2
abundance: NA
v_gene: TRBV27

CDR3aa: CATSGGSGTDTQYF
CDR3nt: TGTGCCACCAGCGGGGGGTCTGGCACAGATACGCAGTATTTT
d_gene: NA
j_gene: TRBJ2-3
abundance: few
v_gene: TRBV15

CDR3aa: CASSVDEQFF
CDR3nt: TGTGCCAGCAGTGTGGATGAGCAGTTCTTC
d_gene: NA
j_gene: TRBJ2-1
abundance: few
v_gene: TRBV2

CDR3aa: CSVGGGGANTEAFF
CDR3nt: TGCAGCGTCGGGGGGGGGGGCGCGAACACTGAAGCTTTCTTT
d_gene: NA
j_gene: TRBJ1-1
abundance: few
v_gene: TRBV29-1

CDR3aa: CASSLMPGQNTYNEQFF
CDR3nt: TGTGCCAGCAGTTTGATGCCGGGACAGAATACCTACAATGAGCAGTTCTTC
d_gene: TRBD1
j_gene: TRBJ2-1
abundance: few
v_gene: TRBV12-3/TRBV12-4

CDR3aa: CASTRGGLGRTGDEQFF
CDR3nt: TGTGCCAGCACCCGAGGGGGTCTGGGCCGGACGGGGGATGAGCAGTTCTTC
d_gene: NA
j_gene: TRBJ2-1
abundance: few
v_gene: TRBV7-2

CDR3aa: CASSYILGNMNTEAFF
CDR3nt: TGTGCCAGCAGTTACATTTTGGGGAACATGAACACTGAAGCTTTCTTT
d_gene: NA
j_gene: TRBJ1-1
abundance: many
v_gene: TRBV6-6

CDR3aa: CASSYRREGTDTQYF
CDR3nt: TGTGCCAGCAGTTACCGGCGGGAGGGGACAGATACGCAGTATTTT
d_gene: TRBD2
j_gene: TRBJ2-3
abundance: NA
v_gene: TRBV6-6

CDR3aa: CASRSLMTGTNYGYTF
CDR3nt: TGTGCCAGCAGGAGCCTAATGACAGGGACGAACTATGGCTACACCTTC
d_gene: TRBD1
j_gene: TRBJ1-2
abundance: few
v_gene: TRBV7-9

CDR3aa: CASSSPGVYEQYF
CDR3nt: TGTGCCAGCAGCTCCCCTGGGGTCTACGAGCAGTACTTC
d_gene: NA
j_gene: TRBJ2-7
abundance: few
v_gene: TRBV7-2

CDR3aa: CASSPQGANTEAFF
CDR3nt: TGTGCCAGCTCACCACAAGGGGCGAACACTGAAGCTTTCTTT
d_gene: NA
j_gene: TRBJ1-1
abundance: few
v_gene: TRBV18

CDR3aa: CASGRREFGEQYF
CDR3nt: TGTGCCTCCGGCCGGCGGGAGTTCGGCGAGCAGTACTTC
d_gene: TRBD2
j_gene: TRBJ2-7
abundance: NA
v_gene: TRBV27

CDR3aa: CASSVYGVLADTQYF
CDR3nt: TGTGCCAGCAGCGTATACGGGGTACTAGCAGATACGCAGTATTTT
d_gene: NA
j_gene: TRBJ2-3
abundance: few
v_gene: TRBV9